The rows below give T cell receptor beta chains drawn from one sample of a study of cytomegalovirus exposure and HLA in healthy donors. The repertoire was sequenced with immunoSEQ multiplex PCR; TCRdb's copy has only in-frame clones and lacks some. Here the sample spans about 80,000 clones, 60% to 85% being singletons. Sequencing used PBMCs. The receptor set was obtained from a woman between 35 and 50 years old in good health and CMV-seropositive. Both conserved end residues are part of each CDR3. The D gene is left open where the match is weak. Part of the rows lack a size; the others show once, few, many or a class for expanded clones.

TGTGCCAGCAGTGGCGGGCAGGGGGTGACTGAAGCTTTCTTT CASSGGQGVTEAFF 14 few TRBJ1-1 TRBD1 TRBV6-1
TGTGCCAGCAGCCAAGTCCAACGGACAGAGGGAGCTTTCTTT CASSQVQRTEGAFF 14 . TRBJ1-1 . TRBV4-2
TGTGCCAGAATCATCCAGGGTTGGTGGAGCACAGATACGCAGTATTTT CARIIQGWWSTDTQYF 16 once TRBJ2-3 . TRBV7-3
TGTGCCAGCAGCGGAGTGGGGGGAGCTTTCTTT CASSGVGGAFF 11 . TRBJ1-1 . TRBV27
TGTGCCAGCAGTCCCCGAGACTTATACGAGCAGTACTTC CASSPRDLYEQYF 13 . TRBJ2-7 . TRBV27
TGTGCCAGCAGTGCGTACAGGAGCTCTGGAAACACCATATATTTT CASSAYRSSGNTIYF 15 . TRBJ1-3 . TRBV25-1
TGCAGCGTTGGGGGACTAGCGGGGGGTCTCCACACCGGGGAGCTGTTTTTT CSVGGLAGGLHTGELFF 17 . TRBJ2-2 TRBD2 TRBV29-1
TGTGCCAGCAGTGAAGGGAGGGTTTGGGGCTACGAGCAGTACTTC CASSEGRVWGYEQYF 15 . TRBJ2-7 . TRBV6-1
TGTGCCAGCAGCTTATTAGGGGGCCCGAATGAGCAGTTCTTC CASSLLGGPNEQFF 14 . TRBJ2-1 TRBD1 TRBV7-3
TGTGCCAGCAGCGTAGGGACGGGGGTCTATGGCTACACCTTC CASSVGTGVYGYTF 14 . TRBJ1-2 . TRBV9
TGTGCCAGCAGTTATTCGGTGGAGGTGGGTCTTGAAGCTTTCTTT CASSYSVEVGLEAFF 15 . TRBJ1-1 . TRBV6-9
TGTGCCAGCAGCGCCGACAGGGGCTATCACGACGAGCAGTACTTC CASSADRGYHDEQYF 15 . TRBJ2-7 TRBD1 TRBV9
TGTGCCAGCAGCGGGGGACAGGTAGTCGACTATGGCTACACCTTC CASSGGQVVDYGYTF 15 . TRBJ1-2 TRBD1 TRBV7-9
TGTGCCTGGAGGGCCGCAACGTATGGCTACACCTTC CAWRAATYGYTF 12 . TRBJ1-2 . TRBV30
TGCGCCAGCAGCCAAGCGACAGCTTATGGCTACACCTTC CASSQATAYGYTF 13 few TRBJ1-2 . TRBV4-1
TGTGCCAGCAGTGAACCGGGGGGAAACACCATATATTTT CASSEPGGNTIYF 13 once TRBJ1-3 . TRBV25-1
TGTGCCTGGACCCGACTGGGGACAGGGGCCAAAATGAACACTGAAGCTTTCTTT CAWTRLGTGAKMNTEAFF 18 few TRBJ1-1 TRBD1 TRBV30
TGTGCCAGCAGCACAGGGGTCTACGAGCAGTACTTC CASSTGVYEQYF 12 few TRBJ2-7 TRBD1 TRBV5-6
TGCGCCAGCAGCCAAACTCCCGTAGCGGGGTACTCCTACGAGCAGTACTTC CASSQTPVAGYSYEQYF 17 . TRBJ2-7 TRBD2 TRBV4-1
TGTGCCAGCTCCGCTAGCGCCTCCTACGAGCAGTACTTC CASSASASYEQYF 13 . TRBJ2-7 . TRBV28
TGTGCCAGCACTCAGGGGACTGAAGCTTTCTTT CASTQGTEAFF 11 . TRBJ1-1 . TRBV6-6
TGTGCCAGCAGCGTGGGAGCGGGACCCTCCCACTTC CASSVGAGPSHF 12 . TRBJ2-5 TRBD2 TRBV9
TGTGCCGCCCACAGGGGAGAAGGCTACACCTTC CAAHRGEGYTF 11 . TRBJ1-2 TRBD1 TRBV30
TGCGCCAGCAGCAAACAGGGATCCTACGAGCAGTACTTC CASSKQGSYEQYF 13 . TRBJ2-7 . TRBV5-1
TGTGCCAGCAGCTCCCTAGCGGGAGGGAGGCAGACCCAGTACTTC CASSSLAGGRQTQYF 15 . TRBJ2-5 TRBD2 TRBV7-2
TGTGCCAGCAGAGGGACAGGGGGCGGTGAGCAGTTCTTC CASRGTGGGEQFF 13 . TRBJ2-1 TRBD1 TRBV2
TGTGCCTCCCAATCCGGGGGGGGGCACCAAGCTAACTATGGCTACACCTTC CASQSGGGHQANYGYTF 17 . TRBJ1-2 . TRBV19
TGTGCCAGCTCACGGGCAGCGGGGGCCGGGGAGCTGTTTTTT CASSRAAGAGELFF 14 . TRBJ2-2 TRBD2 TRBV18
TGTGCCTGGAGTGGACAGTCCTCCTACACTGAAGCTTTCTTT CAWSGQSSYTEAFF 14 . TRBJ1-1 . TRBV30
TGTGCCGTACGGGGAAACACCATATATTTT CAVRGNTIYF 10 . TRBJ1-3 . TRBV25-1
TGTGCCTGGAGCCAAACCTACGAGCAGTACTTC CAWSQTYEQYF 11 once TRBJ2-7 . TRBV30
TGTGCCAGCAGCTCCGGGACAGGTTTAGGATATAGCAATCAGCCCCAGCATTTT CASSSGTGLGYSNQPQHF 18 . TRBJ1-5 TRBD1 TRBV7-9
TGCGCCAGCAGCTTGGTGGGCCTGAACACTGAAGCTTTCTTT CASSLVGLNTEAFF 14 . TRBJ1-1 . TRBV5-1
TGTGCCAGCAGAGAACAGGGGATGGGGCCCCAGCATTTT CASREQGMGPQHF 13 once TRBJ1-5 TRBD1 TRBV2
TGTGCCAGCAGCTTTGAGGGGGGAGGGCTAACAGATACGCAGTATTTT CASSFEGGGLTDTQYF 16 . TRBJ2-3 . TRBV5-6
TGCGCCAGCAGTGACCCGGGAGGTAGCCTCTCCTACGAGCAGTACTTC CASSDPGGSLSYEQYF 16 . TRBJ2-7 TRBD2 TRBV10-2
TGTGCCAGTAGTATAGACCGGACAGGGGCTGGCTATGGCTACACCTTC CASSIDRTGAGYGYTF 16 . TRBJ1-2 TRBD1 TRBV19
TGCAGCGCCTTGGACACTACCACTGAAGCTTTCTTT CSALDTTTEAFF 12 . TRBJ1-1 . TRBV29-1
TGTGCCAGCAGCTATCGACAGCCCTCCTACAATGAGCAGTTCTTC CASSYRQPSYNEQFF 15 . TRBJ2-1 . TRBV27
TGTGCCAGCAGTAGCCGCGAGGGGGTAATTTACAATGAGCAGTTCTTC CASSSREGVIYNEQFF 16 . TRBJ2-1 . TRBV28
TGTGCCTGGAGTCAGCGCCACGAGAATTCACCCCTCCACTTT CAWSQRHENSPLHF 14 . TRBJ1-6 . TRBV30
TGTGCCAGCAGCCCGGGGACCTACGAGCAGTACTTC CASSPGTYEQYF 12 few TRBJ2-7 . TRBV27
TGTGCCAGCAGTCAAGGACTAGCGGGGTACTACGAGCAGTACTTC CASSQGLAGYYEQYF 15 many TRBJ2-7 TRBD2 TRBV6-1
TGTGCCAGTAGTACTCTACCGGGAATTGAAGCTTTCTTT CASSTLPGIEAFF 13 few TRBJ1-1 . TRBV19
TGTGCCATCAGGCCGTTAGCGGGAGACGCAGATACGCAGTATTTT CAIRPLAGDADTQYF 15 . TRBJ2-3 TRBD2 TRBV10-3
TGTGCCTGGAGTTTGGGACTAACCAATGAGCAGTTCTTC CAWSLGLTNEQFF 13 . TRBJ2-1 TRBD2 TRBV30
TGTGCCAGCAGCGGGACTAGCGGAGACACCGGGGAGCTGTTTTTT CASSGTSGDTGELFF 15 few TRBJ2-2 TRBD2 TRBV11-2
TGCGCCAGCAGCTTGGCCGCGGGGACGAGATACTATGGCTACACCTTC CASSLAAGTRYYGYTF 16 . TRBJ1-2 . TRBV5-1